This T cell receptor (beta chain) was identified in a study of blood T cell repertoires in COVID-19 (dated by TCRdb to about 2020). Broadly, across the study: Samples covering the acute and convalescent phases of COVID-19 were provided by collaborators in the United States, Italy and Spain. A de-identified subject ID, COVID-19 status, age in years and sex were almost always included in the sample metadata. Deeply sampled blood TCRbeta repertoires from subjects exposed to, actively infected with, or recovered from COVID-19 were included in the dataset. HLA class I and class II types, where available, came from metadata supplied by the sample provider rather than from assay-based typing. The repertoires were released in a freely available public database meant as a resource for research on the immune response to SARS-CoV-2. The prospective study material was composed of cDNA or gDNA derived from T cells, B-cell-depleted T cells, or PBMCs. The samples were drawn from two sources: the first 160 participants of the ongoing ImmuneRACE study, and 1,000 to 1,500 subjects contributed by 6 global collaborators. General conclusions and limits of the study: The quantity of clinical and demographic metadata differed by source and by participant and was supplied without curation.

As encoded in the germline V gene (reference sequence), CDR1 is MNHEY while CDR2 is SMNVEV. Trimming at the junction amounts to 8 bases on V and 2 bases on J, and the germline ends lie 12 bases apart. The CDR3 starts with the cysteine, ends with the phenylalanine, and has 14 residues. Of all the DNA, just the CDR3 is kept, 42 bases in frame from base 1. In the prospective study, participants were about 18 to 100 years old, resided in 25 or so geographic areas of the United States, and were enrolled through a virtual design. In the prospective study, cohorts were assigned on the basis of participant-reported clinical history obtained from a screening survey and a study questionnaire. Each participant in the prospective study had whole blood, serum and a nasopharyngeal or oropharyngeal swab collected by mobile phlebotomists. Participants in the prospective study had the option to provide additional blood draws and questionnaires over an approximately two-month period. Blood samples from the prospective study were shipped frozen or at room temperature prior to DNA extraction.

TCRbeta CDR3 regions were amplified from genomic DNA by means of the immunoSEQ Assay, a bias-controlled multiplex PCR. The original pipeline was this. Within the assay, amplification of reference gene primers was used to estimate how many nucleated cells each sample contained. To quantify the absolute abundance of each unique TCRbeta CDR3 rearrangement, sequence reads were collapsed and filtered. For each sample, productive Simpson clonality was calculated by taking the square root of Simpson's diversity index across productive rearrangements. TCRdb carries this immuneACCESS record with in-frame sequences only. Its versions omit some clonotypes, under half of them owing to an unresolved V gene in the studies checked, with the rest unexplained. Clonal size and the V and J genes are those of that table, whereas D and trimming came from the DNA. The sample data list 140,000 to 150,000 clones, and more than 75% of these were observed just once. The top ten clonotypes cover approximately 1.2% of the sample.

On this clone: The target of this receptor is not known. Base qualities are not provided; no much larger clone lies one nucleotide away.

The chain links TRBV27 with TRBJ2-2; TRBD2 could be the D gene, as 5 bases match. Sequencing was carried out using PBMCs or T cells enriched from blood (not recorded which). The TCR was taken from a woman aged 25-40 years with acute COVID-19. The DNA reads TGTGCCAGCCAGCGGTTGAGCAACACCGGGGAGCTGTTTTTT. It translates as CASQRLSNTGELFF.